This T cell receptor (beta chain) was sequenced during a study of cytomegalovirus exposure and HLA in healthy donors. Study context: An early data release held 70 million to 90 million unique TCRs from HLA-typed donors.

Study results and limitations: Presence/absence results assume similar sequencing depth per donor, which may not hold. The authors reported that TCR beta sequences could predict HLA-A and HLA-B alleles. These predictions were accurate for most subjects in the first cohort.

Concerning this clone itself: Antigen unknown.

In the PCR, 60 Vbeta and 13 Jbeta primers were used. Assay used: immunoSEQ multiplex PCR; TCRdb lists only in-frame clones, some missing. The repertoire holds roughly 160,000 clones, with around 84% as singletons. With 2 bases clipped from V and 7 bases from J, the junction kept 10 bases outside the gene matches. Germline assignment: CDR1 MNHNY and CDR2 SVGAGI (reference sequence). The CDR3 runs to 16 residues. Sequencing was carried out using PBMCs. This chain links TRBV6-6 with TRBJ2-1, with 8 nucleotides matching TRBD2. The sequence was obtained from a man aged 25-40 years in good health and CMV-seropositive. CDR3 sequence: CASSYPMSGSGNEQFF. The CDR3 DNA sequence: TGTGCCAGCAGTTACCCCATGAGCGGGAGCGGGAATGAGCAGTTCTTC.